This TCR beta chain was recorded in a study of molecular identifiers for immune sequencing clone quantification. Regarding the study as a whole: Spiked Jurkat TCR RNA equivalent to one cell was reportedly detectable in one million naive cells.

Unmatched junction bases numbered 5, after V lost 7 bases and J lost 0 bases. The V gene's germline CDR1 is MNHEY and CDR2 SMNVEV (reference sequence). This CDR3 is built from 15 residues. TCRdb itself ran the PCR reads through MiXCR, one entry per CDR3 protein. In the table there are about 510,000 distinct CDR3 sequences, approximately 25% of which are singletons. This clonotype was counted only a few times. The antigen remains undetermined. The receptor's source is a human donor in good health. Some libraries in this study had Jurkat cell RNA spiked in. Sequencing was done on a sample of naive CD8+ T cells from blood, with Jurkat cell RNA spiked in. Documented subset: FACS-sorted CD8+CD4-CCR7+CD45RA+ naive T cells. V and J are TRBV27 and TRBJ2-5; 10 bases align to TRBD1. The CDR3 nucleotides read TGTGCCAGCAATGACAGGGGGCCTAACCAAGAGACCCAGTACTTC. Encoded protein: CASNDRGPNQETQYF.